Listed here is a single T cell receptor (beta chain). The antigen is undetermined. This entry is derived from a study of cytomegalovirus exposure and HLA in healthy donors. Study-wide points: Relative to the roughly 700-donor mean, N-insertions were reportedly fewer in an Asian-associated ancestry cluster in a later analysis. For presence/absence analyses, sequencing depth was assumed to be roughly uniform across donors. Cytomegalovirus-associated TCR beta chains were listed, numbering under 200. Diagnosis of cytomegalovirus status made by the classifier reportedly showed high specificity and sensitivity.

With 6 bases clipped from V and 3 bases from J, the junction kept 12 bases outside the gene matches. This CDR3 has 17 amino acids. In germline, CDR1 is SNHLY, CDR2 FYNNEI. The PCR contained 60 Vbeta and 13 Jbeta primers. Libraries were prepared by immunoSEQ multiplex PCR; TCRdb keeps only in-frame clonotypes and omits some of them. The sample includes about 150,000 clones, around 70% of them seen just once. The sequencing input was PBMCs. This receptor was obtained from a woman aged 55-69 years in good health and CMV-seropositive. This chain connects TRBV2 to TRBJ2-7, with 12 nucleotides matching TRBD2. The CDR3 DNA sequence: TGTGCCAGCAGGGGAACTAGCGGGGGGATTACAATCTACGAGCAGTACTTC. It is translated as CASRGTSGGITIYEQYF.